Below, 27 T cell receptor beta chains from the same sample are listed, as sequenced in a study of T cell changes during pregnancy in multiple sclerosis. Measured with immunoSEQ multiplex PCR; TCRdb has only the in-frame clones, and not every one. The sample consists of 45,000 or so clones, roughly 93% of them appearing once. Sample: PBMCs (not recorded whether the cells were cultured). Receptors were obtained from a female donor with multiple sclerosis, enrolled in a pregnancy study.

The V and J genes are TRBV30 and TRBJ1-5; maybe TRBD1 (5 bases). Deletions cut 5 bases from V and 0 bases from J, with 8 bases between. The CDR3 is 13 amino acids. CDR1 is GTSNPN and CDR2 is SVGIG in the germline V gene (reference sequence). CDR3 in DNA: TGTGCCTGGGCGGGGCATAGCAATCAGCCCCAGCATTTT. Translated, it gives CAWAGHSNQPQHF.

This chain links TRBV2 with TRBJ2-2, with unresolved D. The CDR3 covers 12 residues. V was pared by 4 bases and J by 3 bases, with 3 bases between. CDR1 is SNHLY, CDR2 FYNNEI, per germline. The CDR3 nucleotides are TGTGCCAGCAGTGCAGACACCGGGGAGCTGTTTTTT. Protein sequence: CASSADTGELFF.

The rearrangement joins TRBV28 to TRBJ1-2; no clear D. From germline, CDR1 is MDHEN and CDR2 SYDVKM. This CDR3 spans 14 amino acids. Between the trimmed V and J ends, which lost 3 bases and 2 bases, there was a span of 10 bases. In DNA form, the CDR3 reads TGTGCCAGCAGTTTCCTCGGCGAGAACTATGGCTACACCTTC. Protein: CASSFLGENYGYTF.

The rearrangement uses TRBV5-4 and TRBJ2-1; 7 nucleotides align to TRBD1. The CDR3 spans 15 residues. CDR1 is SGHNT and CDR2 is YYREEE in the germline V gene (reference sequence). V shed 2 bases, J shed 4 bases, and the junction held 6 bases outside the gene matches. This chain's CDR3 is CASSFSGTEYNEQFF. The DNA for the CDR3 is TGTGCCAGCAGCTTCTCCGGGACAGAATACAATGAGCAGTTCTTC.

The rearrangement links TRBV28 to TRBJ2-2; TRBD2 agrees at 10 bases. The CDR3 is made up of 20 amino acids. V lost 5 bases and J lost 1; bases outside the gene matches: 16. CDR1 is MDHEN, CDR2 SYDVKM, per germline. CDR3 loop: CASSHKAFLTSGENTGELFF. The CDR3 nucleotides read TGTGCCAGCAGTCACAAGGCCTTCCTTACTAGCGGGGAGAACACCGGGGAGCTGTTTTTT.

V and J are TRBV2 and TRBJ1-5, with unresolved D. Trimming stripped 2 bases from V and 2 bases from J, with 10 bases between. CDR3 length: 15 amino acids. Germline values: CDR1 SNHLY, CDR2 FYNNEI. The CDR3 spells CASSESSMGNQPQHF. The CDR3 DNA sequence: TGTGCCAGCAGTGAAAGTAGCATGGGCAATCAGCCCCAGCATTTT.

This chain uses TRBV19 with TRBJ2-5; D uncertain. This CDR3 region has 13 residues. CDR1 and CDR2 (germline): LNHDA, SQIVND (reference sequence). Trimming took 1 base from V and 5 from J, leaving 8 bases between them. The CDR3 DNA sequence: TGTGCCAGTAGTATAGTGTTTGAGGAGACCCAGTACTTC. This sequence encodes CASSIVFEETQYF.

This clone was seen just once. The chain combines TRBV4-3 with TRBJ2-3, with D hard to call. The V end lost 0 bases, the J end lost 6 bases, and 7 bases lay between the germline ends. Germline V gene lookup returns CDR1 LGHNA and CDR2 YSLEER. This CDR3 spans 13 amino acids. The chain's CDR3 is CASSQEKIDTQYF. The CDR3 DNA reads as TGCGCCAGCAGCCAAGAAAAGATTGATACGCAGTATTTT.

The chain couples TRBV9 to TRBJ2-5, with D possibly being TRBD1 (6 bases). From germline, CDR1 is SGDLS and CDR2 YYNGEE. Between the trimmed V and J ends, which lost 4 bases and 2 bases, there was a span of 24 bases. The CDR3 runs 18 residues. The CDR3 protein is CASSPQTEPGVRQETQYF. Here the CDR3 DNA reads TGTGCCAGCAGCCCTCAAACGGAGCCAGGGGTTCGACAAGAGACCCAGTACTTC.

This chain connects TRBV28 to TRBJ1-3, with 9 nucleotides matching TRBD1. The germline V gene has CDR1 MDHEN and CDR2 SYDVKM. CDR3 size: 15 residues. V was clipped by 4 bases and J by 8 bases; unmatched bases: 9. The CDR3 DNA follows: TGTGCCAGCAGTTCCCCGGGACAGGGATCGGACACCATATATTTT. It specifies CASSSPGQGSDTIYF.

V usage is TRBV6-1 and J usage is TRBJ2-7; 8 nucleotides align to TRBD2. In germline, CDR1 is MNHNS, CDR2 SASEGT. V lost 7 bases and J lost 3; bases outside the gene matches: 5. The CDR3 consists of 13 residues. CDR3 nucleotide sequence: TGTGCCAGCACGGGGGGGAGGAACTACGAGCAGTACTTC. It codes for CASTGGRNYEQYF.

CDR3 DNA sequence: TGTGCCAGCAGCCCGGACAGGGGGCCATTCGGCCTGTCCCTCGCTGAAGCTTTCTTT. Translating it yields CASSPDRGPFGLSLAEAFF. V and J are TRBV7-9 and TRBJ1-1; 11 bases align to TRBD1. This CDR3 has 19 residues. With 5 bases clipped from V and 6 bases from J, the junction kept 20 bases outside the gene matches. Germline values: CDR1 SEHNR, CDR2 FQNEAQ (reference sequence).

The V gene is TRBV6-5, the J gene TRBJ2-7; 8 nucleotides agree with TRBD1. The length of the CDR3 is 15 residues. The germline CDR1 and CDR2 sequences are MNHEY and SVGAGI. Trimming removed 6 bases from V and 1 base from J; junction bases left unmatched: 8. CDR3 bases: TGTGCCAGCAGCCGACAGGGGAAAAAGTCCTACGAGCAGTACTTC. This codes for CASSRQGKKSYEQYF.

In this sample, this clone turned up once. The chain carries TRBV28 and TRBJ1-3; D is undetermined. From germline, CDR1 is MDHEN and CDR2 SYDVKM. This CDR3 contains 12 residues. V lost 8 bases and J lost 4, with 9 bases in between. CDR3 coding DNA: TGTGCCAGCGGGTTATCAGGAAACACCATATATTTT. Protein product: CASGLSGNTIYF.

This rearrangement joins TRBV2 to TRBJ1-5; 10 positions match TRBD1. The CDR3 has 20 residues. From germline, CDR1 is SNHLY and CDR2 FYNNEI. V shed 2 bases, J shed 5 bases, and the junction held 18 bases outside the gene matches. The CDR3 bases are TGTGCCAGCAGTGAATATACGTGGTGGGGGACAGGGGATGCCTATCAGCCCCAGCATTTT. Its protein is CASSEYTWWGTGDAYQPQHF.

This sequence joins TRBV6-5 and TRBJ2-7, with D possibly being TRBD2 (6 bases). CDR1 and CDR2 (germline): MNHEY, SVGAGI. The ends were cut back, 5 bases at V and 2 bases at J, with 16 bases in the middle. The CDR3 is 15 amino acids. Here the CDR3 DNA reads TGTGCCAGCAGTCGCTCCGGGACTGTGGCCTACGAGCAGTACTTC. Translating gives CASSRSGTVAYEQYF.

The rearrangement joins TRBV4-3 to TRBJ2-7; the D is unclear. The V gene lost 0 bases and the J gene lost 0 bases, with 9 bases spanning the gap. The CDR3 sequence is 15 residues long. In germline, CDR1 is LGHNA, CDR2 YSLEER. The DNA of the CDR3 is TGCGCCAGCAGCCAAGATGAGAGGAGCTCCTACGAGCAGTACTTC. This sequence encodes CASSQDERSSYEQYF.

CDR3 coding DNA: TGTGCCAGCAGTCTCCGCGAGACCCAGTACTTC. It encodes CASSLRETQYF. V usage is TRBV28 and J usage is TRBJ2-5, with unresolved D. Germline CDR1 and CDR2: MDHEN and SYDVKM. The CDR3 is 11 amino acids. Trimming cost V 5 bases and J 5 bases, with 6 bases left between them.

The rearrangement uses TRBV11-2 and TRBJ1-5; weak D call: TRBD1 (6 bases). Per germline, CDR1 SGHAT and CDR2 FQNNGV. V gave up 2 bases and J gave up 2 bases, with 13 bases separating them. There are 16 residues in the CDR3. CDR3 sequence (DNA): TGTGCCAGCAGCTTACAAGGGGGAGGTGGCAATCAGCCCCAGCATTTT. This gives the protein CASSLQGGGGNQPQHF.

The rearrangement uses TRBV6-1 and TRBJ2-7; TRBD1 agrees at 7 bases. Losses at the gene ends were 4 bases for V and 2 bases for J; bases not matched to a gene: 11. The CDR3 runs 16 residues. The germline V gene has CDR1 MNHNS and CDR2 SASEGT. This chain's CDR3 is CASSGWDRSFAYEQYF. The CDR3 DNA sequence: TGTGCCAGCAGTGGTTGGGACAGATCATTTGCCTACGAGCAGTACTTC.

The CDR3 is CASSEGTSDSTDTQYF. The CDR3 DNA is TGTGCCAGCAGTGAGGGCACTAGCGATAGCACAGATACGCAGTATTTT. The chain has TRBV25-1 and TRBJ2-3; 7 positions agree with TRBD2. This CDR3 is 16 amino acids long. Germline assignment: CDR1 MGHDK and CDR2 SYGVNS. The junction had 6 bases not matched to a gene; V was cut back by 3 bases and J by 0 bases. Variable domain in full (rest from reference TRBV25-1 and TRBJ2-3): EADIYQTPRYLVIGTGKKITLECSQTMGHDKMYWYQQDPGMELHLIHYSYGVNSTEKGDLSSESTVSRIRTEHFPLTLESARPSHTSQYLCASSEGTSDSTDTQYFGPGTRLTVL.

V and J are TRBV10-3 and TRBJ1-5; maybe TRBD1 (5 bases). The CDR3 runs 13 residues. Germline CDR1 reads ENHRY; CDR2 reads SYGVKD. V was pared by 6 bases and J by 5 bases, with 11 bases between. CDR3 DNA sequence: TGTGCCATCAGGGCGGGGGGGGATCAGCCCCAGCATTTT. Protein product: CAIRAGGDQPQHF.

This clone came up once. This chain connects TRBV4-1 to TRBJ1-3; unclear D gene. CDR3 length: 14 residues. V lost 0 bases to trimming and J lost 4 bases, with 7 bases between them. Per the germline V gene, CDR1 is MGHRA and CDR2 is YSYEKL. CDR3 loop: CASSQENAGNTIYF. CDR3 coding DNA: TGCGCCAGCAGCCAAGAGAATGCCGGAAACACCATATATTTT.

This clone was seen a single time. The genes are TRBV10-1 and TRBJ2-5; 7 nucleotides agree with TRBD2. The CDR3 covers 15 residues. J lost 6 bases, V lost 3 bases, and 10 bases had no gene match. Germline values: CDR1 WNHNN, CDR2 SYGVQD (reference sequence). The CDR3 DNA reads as TGCGCCAGCAGTGAAAACGGACTAGAGATAAAGACCCAGTACTTC. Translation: CASSENGLEIKTQYF.

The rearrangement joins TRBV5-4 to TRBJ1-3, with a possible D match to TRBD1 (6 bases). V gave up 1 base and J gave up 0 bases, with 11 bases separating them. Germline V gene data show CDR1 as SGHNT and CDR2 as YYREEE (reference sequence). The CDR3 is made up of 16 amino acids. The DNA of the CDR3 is TGTGCCAGCAGCTTGACAGGGACCAACTCTGGAAACACCATATATTTT. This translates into CASSLTGTNSGNTIYF.

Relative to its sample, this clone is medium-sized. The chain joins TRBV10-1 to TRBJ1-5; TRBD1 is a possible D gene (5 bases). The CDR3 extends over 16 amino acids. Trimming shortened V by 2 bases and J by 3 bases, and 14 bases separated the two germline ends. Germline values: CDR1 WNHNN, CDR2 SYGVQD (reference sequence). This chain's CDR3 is CASSEGWQGSNQPQHF. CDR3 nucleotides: TGCGCCAGCAGTGAGGGTTGGCAGGGATCCAATCAGCCCCAGCATTTT.

CDR3 protein: CASSELMSSYGYTF. In DNA form, the CDR3 reads TGTGCCAGCAGTGAACTTATGAGCAGCTATGGCTACACCTTC. The chain joins TRBV25-1 to TRBJ1-2; D is ambiguous. Germline assignment: CDR1 MGHDK and CDR2 SYGVNS. The CDR3 runs 14 residues. V was clipped by 2 bases and J by 4 bases, with 11 bases between them.